What follows is one TCR beta chain and its context. It was with a sample-barcoded 5' primer and a J-beta primer mix that a second PCR of roughly 7 to 12 cycles was run. Every cDNA molecule carried a tag from a template-switch adaptor bearing 12 random nucleotides. TCRdb reprocessed the 5' RACE reads via MiXCR and lists one record per CDR3 protein. This sample has hundreds of thousands of distinct CDR3 sequences, with 56% found just once. This sample was included in a study of blood T cells in healthy people across ages. Looked up from germline, CDR1 is MDHEN and CDR2 is SYDVKM. The CDR3 has 14 amino acids.

This sequence originates from a man aged 35-49 years in good health. The chain is built from TRBV28 and TRBJ2-4, with TRBD2 matching 7 bases. The end of the DNA aligns better with TRBJ2-7, so the J call may be wrong. Sequencing was done on a sample of blood. As DNA, the CDR3 is TGTGCCAGCAGGGGTGGAGCGGGAAACTACGAGCAGTACTTC. It encodes CASRGGAGNYEQYF.